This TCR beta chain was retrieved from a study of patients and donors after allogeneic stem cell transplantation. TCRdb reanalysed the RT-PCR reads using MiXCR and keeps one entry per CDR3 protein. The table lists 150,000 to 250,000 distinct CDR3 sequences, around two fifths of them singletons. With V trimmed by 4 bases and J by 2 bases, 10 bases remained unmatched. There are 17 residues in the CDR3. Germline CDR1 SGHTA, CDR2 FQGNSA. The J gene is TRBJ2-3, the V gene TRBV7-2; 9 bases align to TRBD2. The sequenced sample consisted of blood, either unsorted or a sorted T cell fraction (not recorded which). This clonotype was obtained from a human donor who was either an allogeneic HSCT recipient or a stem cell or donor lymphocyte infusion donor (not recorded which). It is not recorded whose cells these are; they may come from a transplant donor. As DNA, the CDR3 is TGTGCCAGCAGCTCCCCCCCGGGACTAGCTTCCACAGATACGCAGTATTTT. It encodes CASSSPPGLASTDTQYF.